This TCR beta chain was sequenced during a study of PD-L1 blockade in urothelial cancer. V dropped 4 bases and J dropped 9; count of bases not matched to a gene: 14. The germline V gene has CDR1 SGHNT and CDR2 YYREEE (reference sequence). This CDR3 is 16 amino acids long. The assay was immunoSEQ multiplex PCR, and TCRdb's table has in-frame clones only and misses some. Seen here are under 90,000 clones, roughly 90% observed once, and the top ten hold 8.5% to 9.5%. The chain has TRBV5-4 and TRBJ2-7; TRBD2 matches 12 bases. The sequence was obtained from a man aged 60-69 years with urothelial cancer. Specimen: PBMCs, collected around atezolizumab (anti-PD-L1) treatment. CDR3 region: CASSPGTSGPPVGQYF. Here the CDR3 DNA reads TGTGCCAGCAGCCCCGGGACTAGCGGGCCTCCAGTCGGGCAGTACTTC. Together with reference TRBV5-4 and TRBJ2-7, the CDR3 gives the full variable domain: ETGVTQSPTHLIKTRGQQVTLRCSSQSGHNTVSWYQQALGQGPQFIFQYYREEENGRGNFPPRFSGLQFPNYSSELNVNALELDDSALYLCASSPGTSGPPVGQYFGPGTRLTVT.